This T cell receptor beta chain was obtained from a study of blood T cells in healthy people across ages (dated by TCRdb to 2015 to 2017). Context from the whole study: In model experiments, roughly one uniquely barcoded TCR beta cDNA molecule per two T cells was captured by template switching. To track age-related changes in TCR beta repertoire diversity, the study relied on deep sequencing normalized with unique cDNA molecular identifiers. The donors were split into four age groups: young (average 16 years), middle-aged (over 35), aged (62) and long-lived (approximately 80). Two additional independent replicas of 1 million unique cDNA reads from the same blood draw were analyzed for two donors (one aged 18 to 29 and one aged 80 or older).

With respect to this clonotype: Its specific antigen is unknown. Per-base quality was not reported, and no clone a single base away is much larger than it.

The receptor library was made with 5' RACE. Sequencing took place on an Illumina HiSeq 2500. The second PCR ran for about 6 to 12 cycles and used a J-beta primer mix along with a sample-barcoded 5' primer. A unique molecular identifier was introduced onto each TCR beta cDNA molecule by a template-switch 5' adaptor carrying 12 random nucleotides. Each sample yielded at least 2.5 million CDR3-containing paired-end reads. All of the RNA was converted into first-strand cDNA using the Mint cDNA synthesis kit, with a TRBC-specific oligonucleotide serving as the primer. All cDNA was treated with uracil-DNA glycosylase and then went through a first 18-cycle PCR with the universal primers M1SS and BC2_uni_R. The study's processing was this. For normalization, 1 million high-quality reads were randomly selected from each sample, with every read carrying a distinct molecular identifier. Reads sharing molecular identifiers were discarded rather than binned into consensus sequences. MiTCR, run with a Q25 quality threshold and the strictest error-elimination algorithm, handled CDR3 identification, clonotype clustering and error correction. A nonparametric unseen species model with Euler transformation was used to estimate lower-bound total TCR beta diversity. Clones were called with MiXCR by TCRdb after fastp trimmed the public reads at Q25, and only in-frame beta chains were retained. One record per CDR3 amino acid sequence lists the most common genes and DNA. TCRdb assigned the V and J calls; the authors' analysis was not used. Across this sample there are 750,000 or so distinct CDR3 sequences, with around 25% seen only once. The leading ten clones occupy 8% to 10% of the sample.

What the work shows at the level of the full study, not this receptor alone: Estimates of total diversity from one million sequenced T cells were regarded as lower bounds and underestimates. The percentage of naive T cells measured by flow cytometry correlated strongly with observed TCR beta diversity. Compared with the aged group, more naive CD4+ T cells, fewer expanded clones and increased TCR diversity were shown by the long-lived group, suggesting age selection. Because profiling used bulk unsorted PBMCs, naive and antigen-experienced compartments could not be compared conclusively. Because the CMV infection status of the donors was unknown, age-related changes in expanded clonotypes may potentially have been confounded. As age increased, observed TCR beta diversity per million T cells dropped in a roughly linear way, and a significant reduction was already evident by age about 36.

Systemically healthy Caucasian individuals from Russia, some 36 in total and aged about 6 to 95 years, were included as donors. Each donor gave 8 to 10 milliliters of peripheral blood, drawn into EDTA-treated Vacutainer tubes. Ficoll-Paque density-gradient centrifugation was used to isolate PBMCs, with at least 6 million obtained per sample. Total RNA was extracted from PBMCs with Trizol reagent, with at least 5 micrograms obtained per sample. For every donor, flow cytometry on a PBMC aliquot measured the percentage of naive CD45RAhigh/CD27high T cells. V lost 6 bases and J lost 8 bases, and the count of bases not matched to a germline gene is 27. From the germline V gene (reference sequence), CDR1 is DFQATT and CDR2 is SNEGSKA. The CDR3 holds 20 amino acids from the cysteine to the phenylalanine. Here the CDR3 DNA is all that survives: 60 bases in frame from base 1. The same data also went into a second study, on T cells of mothers and their children. That second publication adds: Nine systemically healthy Caucasian individuals, comprising three mothers and their six children, were included as donors. cDNA synthesis used all of the extracted RNA, with 1.5 ug of RNA in each 15 ul reaction. In the second PCR, the M1S primer added sample barcodes and 2-4 random nucleotides. Over 9.5 million TCR beta CDR3 reads came from each mother, compared with several million reads from each child. Thymic selection similarly shapes TCR recombination output in related and unrelated pairs, with minor effect from inherited differences. Normalized repertoire overlap was always found to be slightly, but never significantly, higher in related mother-child pairs than in unrelated mother-child pairs. With a sensitivity of approximately 100 clones per million clonotypes, no persistent microchimeric T cell clones were detected. To look for features that set related mother-child pairs apart from unrelated individuals, the researchers ran deep NGS to compare the TCR beta repertoires of mothers and children. Mothers averaged roughly 40 +/- 4 years of age and children averaged about 10 +/- 4 years. After adapters were ligated using NEBNext reagents, the libraries underwent 100+100 nt paired-end sequencing on an Illumina HiSeq 2000. To prevent cross-contamination, the mother and child libraries were prepared a month apart and were sequenced in separate runs. Between about 500,000 and 2,300,000 distinct TCR beta clonotypes were identified per donor. Naive TCR beta clonotypes were estimated from low-frequency clonotypes matched to each donor's FACS-determined naive share, without sorting.

Rearrangement joined TRBV20-1 to TRBJ1-6, with 8 bases matching TRBD1. Sequenced input: blood. This sequence originates from a boy between 10 and 17 years old in good health. The DNA reads as follows: TGCAGTGCGAGTTGGGTTAAACAGGGGGATGCTATCTGGTCGGATTCACCCCTCCACTTT. Its translation reads: CSASWVKQGDAIWSDSPLHF.